The clone carrying this T cell receptor (beta chain) was counted a single time. The data derive from a study of blood T cell repertoires in COVID-19. Enrolled during active infection, Seattle patients were then followed longitudinally. This CDR3 spans 15 amino acids. V was cut by 3 bases and J by 0 bases, with 9 bases left in between. The V gene's germline CDR1 is ENHRY and CDR2 SYGVKD. Authors' methods: Estimation of nucleated cell counts relied on the amplification of reference gene primers. The data were produced by immunoSEQ multiplex PCR, yet TCRdb's version contains in-frame clones alone and is incomplete. Clonal size and the V and J genes are those of that table, whereas D and trimming came from the DNA. The sample holds roughly 130,000 clones, around 84% seen once.

Material for sequencing was peripheral blood. The chain recombines TRBV10-3 with TRBJ1-3; D is undetermined. The TCR comes from a man between 25 and 39 years old with COVID-19, enrolled during active disease. In DNA, the CDR3 is TGTGCCATCAGTGATGGGCAAAACTCTGGAAACACCATATATTTT. It is translated as CAISDGQNSGNTIYF.